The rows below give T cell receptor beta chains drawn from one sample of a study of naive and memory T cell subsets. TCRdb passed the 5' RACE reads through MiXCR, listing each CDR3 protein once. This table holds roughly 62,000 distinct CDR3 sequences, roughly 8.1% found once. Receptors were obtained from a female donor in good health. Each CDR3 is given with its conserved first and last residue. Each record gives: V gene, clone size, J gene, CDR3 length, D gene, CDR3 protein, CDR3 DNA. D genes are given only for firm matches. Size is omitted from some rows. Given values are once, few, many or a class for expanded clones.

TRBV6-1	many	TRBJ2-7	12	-	CASSGWDYEQYF	TGTGCCAGCAGCGGGTGGGACTACGAGCAGTACTTC
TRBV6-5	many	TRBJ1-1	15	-	CASSYSMGGDRKAFF	TGTGCCAGCAGTTACTCTATGGGAGGGGATAGGAAAGCTTTCTTT
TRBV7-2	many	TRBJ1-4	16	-	CASRTPTGGNNEKLFF	TGTGCCAGCAGGACACCAACCGGGGGGAATAATGAAAAACTGTTTTTT
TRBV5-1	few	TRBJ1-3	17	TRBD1	CASSLETGTGTGNTIYF	TGCGCCAGCAGCTTGGAAACCGGGACAGGGACTGGAAACACCATATATTTT
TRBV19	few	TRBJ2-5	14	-	CASSLGTGLETQYF	TGTGCCAGTAGTCTCGGGACTGGCTTAGAGACCCAGTACTTC
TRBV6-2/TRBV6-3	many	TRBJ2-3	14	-	CASSPDSGTDTQYF	TGTGCCAGCAGTCCGGACAGCGGAACAGATACGCAGTATTTT
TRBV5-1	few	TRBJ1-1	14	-	CASSLTPQGTEAFF	TGCGCCAGCAGCTTAACTCCTCAGGGAACTGAAGCTTTCTTT
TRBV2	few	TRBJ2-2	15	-	CASSEPGGPYRELFF	TGTGCCAGCAGTGAACCCGGGGGGCCATACCGGGAGCTGTTTTTT
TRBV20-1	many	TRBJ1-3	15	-	CSARAGTGSGNTIYF	TGCAGTGCTAGAGCCGGGACGGGCTCTGGAAACACCATATATTTT
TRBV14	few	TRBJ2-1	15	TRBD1	CASSQEQGRYNEQFF	TGTGCCAGCAGCCAAGAACAGGGGCGATACAATGAGCAGTTCTTC
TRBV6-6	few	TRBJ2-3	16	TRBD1	CASNLQGSITTDTQYF	TGTGCCAGCAATTTACAGGGGTCCATTACCACAGATACGCAGTATTTT
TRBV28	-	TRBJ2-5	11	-	CASSVGETQYF	TGTGCCAGCAGCGTGGGTGAGACCCAGTACTTC
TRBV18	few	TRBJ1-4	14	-	CASSPGTTNEKLFF	TGTGCCAGCTCACCGGGGACAACTAATGAAAAACTGTTTTTT
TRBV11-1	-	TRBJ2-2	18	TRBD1	CASSLSGQTLANTGELFF	TGTGCCAGCAGCTTATCGGGACAGACACTCGCGAACACCGGGGAGCTGTTTTTT
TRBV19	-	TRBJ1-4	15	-	CASSIPGAREEKLFF	TGTGCCAGTAGTATACCCGGGGCCCGGGAAGAAAAACTGTTTTTT
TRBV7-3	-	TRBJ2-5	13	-	CASSQLGQETQYF	TGTGCCAGCAGTCAACTAGGCCAAGAGACCCAGTACTTC
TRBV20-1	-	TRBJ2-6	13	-	CSARNSGANVLTF	TGCAGTGCTAGAAATTCAGGGGCCAACGTCCTGACTTTC
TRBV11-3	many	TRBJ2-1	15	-	CASSLSDGDWNEQFF	TGTGCCAGCAGCTTAAGTGATGGGGACTGGAATGAGCAGTTCTTC
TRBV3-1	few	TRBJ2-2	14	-	CASSQLGLKGELFF	TGTGCCAGCAGCCAACTTGGCCTCAAAGGGGAGCTGTTTTTT
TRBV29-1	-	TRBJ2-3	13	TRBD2	CSASGSSTDTQYF	TGCAGCGCCAGCGGGAGTAGCACAGATACGCAGTATTTT
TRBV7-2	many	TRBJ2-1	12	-	CASSPGGDEQFF	TGTGCCAGCAGCCCAGGCGGGGATGAGCAGTTCTTC
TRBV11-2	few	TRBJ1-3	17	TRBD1	CASSRNWDRVSGNTIYF	TGTGCCAGCAGCCGGAACTGGGACAGGGTCTCTGGAAACACCATATATTTT
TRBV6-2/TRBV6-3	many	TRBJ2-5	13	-	CASSRSGQETQYF	TGTGCCAGCAGTCGATCGGGGCAAGAGACCCAGTACTTC
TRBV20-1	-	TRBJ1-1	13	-	CSADGTMNTEAFF	TGCAGTGCTGACGGGACAATGAACACTGAAGCTTTCTTT
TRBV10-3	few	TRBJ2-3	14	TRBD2	CAIRSLATTDTQYF	TGTGCCATCAGGTCACTAGCGACCACAGATACGCAGTATTTT
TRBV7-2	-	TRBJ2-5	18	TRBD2	CASSLGSGASGARETQYF	TGTGCCAGCAGCTTAGGAAGTGGGGCTAGCGGGGCCCGGGAGACCCAGTACTTC
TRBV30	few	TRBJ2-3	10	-	CAWSVKVQYF	TGTGCCTGGAGTGTGAAAGTTCAGTATTTT
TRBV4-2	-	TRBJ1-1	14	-	CASSQDLGSPEAFF	TGTGCCAGCAGCCAAGATCTAGGGTCTCCTGAAGCTTTCTTT
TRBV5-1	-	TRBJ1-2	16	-	CASSLGVVRSNYGYTF	TGCGCCAGCAGCTTGGGTGTTGTCAGATCAAACTATGGCTACACCTTC
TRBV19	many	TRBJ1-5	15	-	CASSIGEQTNQPQHF	TGTGCCAGTAGTATAGGTGAACAGACTAATCAGCCCCAGCATTTT
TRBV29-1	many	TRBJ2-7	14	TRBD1	CSVGRGQPSYEQYF	TGCAGCGTTGGCCGGGGACAGCCCTCCTACGAGCAGTACTTC
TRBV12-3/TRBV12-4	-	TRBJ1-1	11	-	CATDTNTEAFF	TGTGCCACTGACACGAACACTGAAGCTTTCTTT
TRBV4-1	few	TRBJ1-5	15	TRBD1	CASSQGGQGYQPQHF	TGCGCCAGCAGCCAAGGCGGACAGGGCTATCAGCCCCAGCATTTT
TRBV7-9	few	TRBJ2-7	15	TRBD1	CASSGGYDRDYEQYF	TGTGCCAGCAGCGGAGGATACGACAGGGACTACGAGCAGTACTTC
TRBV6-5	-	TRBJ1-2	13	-	CASSYDGNYGYTF	TGTGCCAGCAGTTACGATGGAAACTATGGCTACACCTTC
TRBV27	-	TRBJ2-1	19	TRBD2	CASSFLAGGPWSSYNEQFF	TGTGCCAGCAGTTTCCTAGCGGGGGGGCCGTGGAGCTCCTACAATGAGCAGTTCTTC
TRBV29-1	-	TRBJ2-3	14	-	CSVDPSVSTDTQYF	TGCAGCGTTGACCCTAGCGTAAGCACAGATACGCAGTATTTT
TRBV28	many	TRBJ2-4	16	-	CASTTTGEGAKNIQYF	TGTGCCAGCACCACAACAGGGGAGGGGGCCAAAAACATTCAGTACTTC
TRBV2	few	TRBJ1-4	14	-	CASSFRVGNEKLFF	TGTGCCAGCAGTTTCCGGGTCGGTAATGAAAAACTGTTTTTT
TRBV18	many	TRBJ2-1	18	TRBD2	CASSAGTSGGPFWSEQFF	TGTGCCAGCTCAGCCGGGACTAGCGGGGGGCCCTTTTGGAGTGAGCAGTTCTTC
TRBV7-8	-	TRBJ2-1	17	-	CASSLAFLETSQNEQFF	TGTGCCAGCAGCTTAGCGTTCCTCGAAACTTCACAGAATGAGCAGTTCTTC
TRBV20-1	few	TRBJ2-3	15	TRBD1	CSASYRGRSTDTQYF	TGCAGTGCTTCGTACAGGGGTAGGAGCACAGATACGCAGTATTTT
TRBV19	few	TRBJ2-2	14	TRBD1	CASSGGAGTGELFF	TGTGCCAGTTCAGGGGGCGCGGGCACCGGGGAGCTGTTTTTT
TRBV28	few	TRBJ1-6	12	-	CATRWLHSPLHF	TGTGCCACCAGGTGGTTGCATTCACCCCTCCACTTT
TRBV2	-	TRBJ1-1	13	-	CASILPGGTEAFF	TGTGCCAGCATCCTGCCCGGTGGGACTGAAGCTTTCTTT
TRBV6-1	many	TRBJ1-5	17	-	CASSEVGRRVSNQPQHF	TGTGCCAGCAGTGAAGTGGGTCGAAGGGTCAGCAATCAGCCCCAGCATTTT
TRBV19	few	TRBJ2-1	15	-	CASSIQYSSYNEQFF	TGTGCCAGTAGTATCCAGTACAGCTCCTACAATGAGCAGTTCTTC
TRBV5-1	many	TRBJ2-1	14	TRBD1	CASSWPGQIGEQFF	TGCGCCAGCAGCTGGCCGGGACAGATAGGTGAGCAGTTCTTC
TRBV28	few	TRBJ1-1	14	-	CASSWRTDHTEAFF	TGTGCCAGCAGCTGGAGGACAGACCACACTGAAGCTTTCTTT
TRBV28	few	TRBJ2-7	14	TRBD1	CASRRSTTGFEQYF	TGTGCCAGCAGACGAAGCACGACAGGGTTCGAGCAGTACTTC
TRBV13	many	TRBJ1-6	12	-	CASSDIYSPLHF	TGTGCCAGCAGCGATATATACTCACCCCTCCACTTT
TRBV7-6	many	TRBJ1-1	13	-	CASSLAENTEAFF	TGCGCCAGCAGCTTGGCAGAGAACACTGAAGCTTTCTTT
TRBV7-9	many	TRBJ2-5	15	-	CASSLVLGPQETQYF	TGTGCCAGCAGCTTAGTCTTAGGACCCCAAGAGACCCAGTACTTC
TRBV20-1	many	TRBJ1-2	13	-	CSASGRTNYGYTF	TGCAGTGCTAGTGGAAGGACTAACTATGGCTACACCTTC
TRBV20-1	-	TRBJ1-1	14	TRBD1	CSARVGQGGTEAFF	TGCAGTGCTAGAGTAGGACAGGGGGGTACTGAAGCTTTCTTT
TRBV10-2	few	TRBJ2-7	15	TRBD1	CASTAPGQGTYEQYF	TGCGCCAGCACTGCTCCGGGACAGGGAACCTACGAGCAGTACTTC